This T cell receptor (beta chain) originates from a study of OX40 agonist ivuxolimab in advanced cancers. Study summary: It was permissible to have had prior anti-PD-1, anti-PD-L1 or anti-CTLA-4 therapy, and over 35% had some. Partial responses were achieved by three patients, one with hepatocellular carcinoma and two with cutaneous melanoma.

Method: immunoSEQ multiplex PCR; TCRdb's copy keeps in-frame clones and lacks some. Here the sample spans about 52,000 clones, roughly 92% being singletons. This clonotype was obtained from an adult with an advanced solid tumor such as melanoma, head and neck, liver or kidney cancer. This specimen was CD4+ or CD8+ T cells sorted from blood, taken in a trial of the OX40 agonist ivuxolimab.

The CDR3 DNA follows: TGTGCCAGCAGTTTATCCCTAGGGACCTACTACAATGAGCAGTTCTTC. Its translation: CASSLSLGTYYNEQFF. The V and J genes are TRBV27 and TRBJ2-1; D possibly matches TRBD1 or TRBD2 (5 bases each). From germline, CDR1 is MNHEY and CDR2 SMNVEV (reference sequence). V was trimmed by 0 bases and J by 3 bases, leaving 12 bases between them. This CDR3 contains 16 residues.